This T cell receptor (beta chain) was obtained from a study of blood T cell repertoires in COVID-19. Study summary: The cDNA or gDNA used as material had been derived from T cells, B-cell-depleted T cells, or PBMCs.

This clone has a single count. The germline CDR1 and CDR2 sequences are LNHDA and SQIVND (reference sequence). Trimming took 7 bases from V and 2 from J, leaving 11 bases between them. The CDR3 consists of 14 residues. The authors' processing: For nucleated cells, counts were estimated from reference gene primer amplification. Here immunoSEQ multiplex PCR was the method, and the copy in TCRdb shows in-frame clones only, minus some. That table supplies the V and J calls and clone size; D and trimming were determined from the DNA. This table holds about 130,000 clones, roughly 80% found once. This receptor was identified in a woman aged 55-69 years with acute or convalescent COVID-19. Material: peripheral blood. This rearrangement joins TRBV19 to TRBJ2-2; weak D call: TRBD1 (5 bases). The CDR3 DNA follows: TGTGCCAGTATTCCTCAGGGTAACACCGGGGAGCTGTTTTTT. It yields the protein CASIPQGNTGELFF.